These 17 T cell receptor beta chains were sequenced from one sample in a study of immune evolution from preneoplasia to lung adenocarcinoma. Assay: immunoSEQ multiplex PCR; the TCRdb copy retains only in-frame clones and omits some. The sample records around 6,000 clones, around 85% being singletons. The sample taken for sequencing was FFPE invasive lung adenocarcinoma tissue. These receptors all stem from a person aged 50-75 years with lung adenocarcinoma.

The chain's CDR3 is CASRRTSGSGLAKNIQYF. The DNA for the CDR3 is TGTGCCAGCAGAAGGACTAGCGGGAGTGGGTTGGCCAAAAACATTCAGTACTTC. The chain joins TRBV5-5 to TRBJ2-4, with 13 bases fitting TRBD2. CDR1 and CDR2 from the germline V gene are SGHKS and YYEKEE (reference sequence). This CDR3 contains 18 residues. Germline trimming cut 5 bases from V and 1 base from J; bases unmatched to any gene: 9.

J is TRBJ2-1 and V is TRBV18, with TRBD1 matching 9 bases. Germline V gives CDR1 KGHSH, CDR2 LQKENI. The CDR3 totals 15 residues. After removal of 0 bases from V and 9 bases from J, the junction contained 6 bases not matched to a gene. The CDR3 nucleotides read TGTGCCAGCTCACCACCGAGGACAGGGGCGGGTGAGCAGTTCTTC. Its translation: CASSPPRTGAGEQFF.

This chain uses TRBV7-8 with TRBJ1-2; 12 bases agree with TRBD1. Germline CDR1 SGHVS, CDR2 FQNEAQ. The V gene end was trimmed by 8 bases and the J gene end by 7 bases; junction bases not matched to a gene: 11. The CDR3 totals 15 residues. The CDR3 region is CASAISGTGGLGYTF. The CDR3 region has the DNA TGTGCCAGCGCAATATCCGGGACAGGGGGCCTTGGCTACACCTTC.

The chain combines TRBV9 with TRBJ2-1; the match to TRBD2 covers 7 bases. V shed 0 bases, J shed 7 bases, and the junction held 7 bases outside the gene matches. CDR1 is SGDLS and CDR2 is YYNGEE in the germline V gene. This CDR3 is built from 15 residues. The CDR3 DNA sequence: TGTGCCAGCAGCGTAGGTGGTAGCGGGTTAAATGAGCAGTTCTTC. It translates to CASSVGGSGLNEQFF.

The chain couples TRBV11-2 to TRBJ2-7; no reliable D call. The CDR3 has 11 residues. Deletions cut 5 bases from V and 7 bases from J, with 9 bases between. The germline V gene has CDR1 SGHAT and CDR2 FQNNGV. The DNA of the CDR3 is TGTGCCAGCAGCCGCGTTGTTGAGCAGTACTTC. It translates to CASSRVVEQYF.

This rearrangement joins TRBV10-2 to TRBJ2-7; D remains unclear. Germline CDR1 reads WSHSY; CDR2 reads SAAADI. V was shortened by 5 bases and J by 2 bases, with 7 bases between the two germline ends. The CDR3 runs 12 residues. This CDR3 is CASSHSPYEQYF. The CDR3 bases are TGCGCCAGCAGTCATTCACCCTACGAGCAGTACTTC.

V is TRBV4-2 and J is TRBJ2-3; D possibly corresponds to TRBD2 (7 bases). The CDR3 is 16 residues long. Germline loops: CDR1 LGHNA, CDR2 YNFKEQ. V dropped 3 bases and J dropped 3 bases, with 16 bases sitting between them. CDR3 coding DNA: TGTGCCAGCAGCCAGGGGAAGGGGGAGGGGACAGATACGCAGTATTTT. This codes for CASSQGKGEGTDTQYF.

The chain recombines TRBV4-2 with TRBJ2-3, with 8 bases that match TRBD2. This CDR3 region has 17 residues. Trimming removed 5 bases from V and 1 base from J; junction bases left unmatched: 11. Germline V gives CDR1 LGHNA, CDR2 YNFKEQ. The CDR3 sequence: CASSKRKRERRTDTQYF. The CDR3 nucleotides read TGTGCCAGCAGCAAAAGGAAGCGGGAGAGACGCACAGATACGCAGTATTTT.

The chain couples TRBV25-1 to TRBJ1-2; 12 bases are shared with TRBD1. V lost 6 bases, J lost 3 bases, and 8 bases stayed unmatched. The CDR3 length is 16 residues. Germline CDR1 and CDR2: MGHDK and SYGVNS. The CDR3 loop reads CASSELGTGGDYGYTF. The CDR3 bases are TGTGCCAGCAGCGAGCTCGGGACAGGGGGCGACTATGGCTACACCTTC.

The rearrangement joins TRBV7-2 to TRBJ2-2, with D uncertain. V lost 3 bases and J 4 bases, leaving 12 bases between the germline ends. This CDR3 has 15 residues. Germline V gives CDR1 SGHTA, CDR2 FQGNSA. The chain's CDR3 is CASSFSGLGTGELFF. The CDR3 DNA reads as TGTGCCAGCAGCTTCTCCGGTCTAGGCACCGGGGAGCTGTTTTTT.

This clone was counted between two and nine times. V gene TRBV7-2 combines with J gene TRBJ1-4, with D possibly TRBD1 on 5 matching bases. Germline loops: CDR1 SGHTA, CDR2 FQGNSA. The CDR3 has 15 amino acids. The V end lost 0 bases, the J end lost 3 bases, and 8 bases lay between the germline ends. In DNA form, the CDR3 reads TGTGCCAGCAGCTTAGCGGGGGGAGCTAATGAAAAACTGTTTTTT. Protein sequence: CASSLAGGANEKLFF.

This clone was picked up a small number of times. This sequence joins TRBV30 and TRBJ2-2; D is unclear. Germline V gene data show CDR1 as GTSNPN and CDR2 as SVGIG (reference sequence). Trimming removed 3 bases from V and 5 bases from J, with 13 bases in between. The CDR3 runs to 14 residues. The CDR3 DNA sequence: TGTGCCTGGAGGACCCCGGCCTTGACCGGGGAGCTGTTTTTT. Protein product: CAWRTPALTGELFF.

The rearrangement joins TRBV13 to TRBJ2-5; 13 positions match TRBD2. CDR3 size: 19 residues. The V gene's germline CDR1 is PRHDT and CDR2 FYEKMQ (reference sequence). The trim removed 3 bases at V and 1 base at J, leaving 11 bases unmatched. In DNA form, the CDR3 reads TGTGCCAGCAGCTTGAAGCTGGGACTAGCGGGACCCCCCCAAGAGACCCAGTACTTC. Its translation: CASSLKLGLAGPPQETQYF.

This CDR3 is CASSFTGQGAEAFF. In nucleotides, the CDR3 is TGCGCCAGCAGCTTCACAGGTCAAGGCGCTGAAGCTTTCTTT. This sequence joins TRBV5-1 and TRBJ1-1; the D gene is possibly TRBD1 (5 bases). Germline values: CDR1 SGHRS, CDR2 YFSETQ. The CDR3 loop spans 14 amino acids. Trimming took 2 bases from V and 6 from J, leaving 14 bases between them.

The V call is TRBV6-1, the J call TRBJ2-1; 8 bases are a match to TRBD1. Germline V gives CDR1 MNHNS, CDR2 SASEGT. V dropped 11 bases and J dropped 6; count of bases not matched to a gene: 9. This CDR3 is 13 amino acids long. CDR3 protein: CAVELQGANEQFF. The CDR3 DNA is TGTGCCGTAGAGCTTCAGGGGGCCAATGAGCAGTTCTTC.

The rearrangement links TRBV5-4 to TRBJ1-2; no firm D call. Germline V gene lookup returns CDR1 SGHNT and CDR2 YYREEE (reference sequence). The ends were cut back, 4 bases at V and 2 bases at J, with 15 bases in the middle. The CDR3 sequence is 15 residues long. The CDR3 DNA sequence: TGTGCCAGCAGCCGGGTCCGGGGTGGCAACTATGGCTACACCTTC. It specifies CASSRVRGGNYGYTF.

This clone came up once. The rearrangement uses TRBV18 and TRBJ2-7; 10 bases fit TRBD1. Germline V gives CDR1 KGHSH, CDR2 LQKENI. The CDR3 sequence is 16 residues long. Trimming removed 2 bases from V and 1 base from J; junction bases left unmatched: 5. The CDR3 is CASSPRKGQGSYEQYF. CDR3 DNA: TGTGCCAGCTCACCAAGAAAGGGACAGGGGTCCTACGAGCAGTACTTC.